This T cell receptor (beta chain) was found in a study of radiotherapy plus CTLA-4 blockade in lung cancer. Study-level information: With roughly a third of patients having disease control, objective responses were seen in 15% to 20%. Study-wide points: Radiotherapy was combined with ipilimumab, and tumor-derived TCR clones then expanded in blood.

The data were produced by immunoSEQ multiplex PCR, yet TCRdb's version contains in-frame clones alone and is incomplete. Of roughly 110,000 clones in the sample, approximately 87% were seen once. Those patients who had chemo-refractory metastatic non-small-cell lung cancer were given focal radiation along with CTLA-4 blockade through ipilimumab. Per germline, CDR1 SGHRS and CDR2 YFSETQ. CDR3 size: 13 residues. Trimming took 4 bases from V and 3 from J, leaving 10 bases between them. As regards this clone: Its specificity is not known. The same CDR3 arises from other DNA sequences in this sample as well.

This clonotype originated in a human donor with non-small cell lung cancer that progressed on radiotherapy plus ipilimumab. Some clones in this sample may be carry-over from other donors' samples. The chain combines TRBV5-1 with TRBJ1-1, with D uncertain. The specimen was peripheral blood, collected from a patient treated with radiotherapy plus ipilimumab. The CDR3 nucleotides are TGCGCCAGCAGCCTCGAGGTCGACACTGAAGCTTTCTTT. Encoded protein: CASSLEVDTEAFF.